A selection of T cell receptor beta chains follows, all from one sample in a study of CD8 T cells in Susac syndrome. Via MiXCR, TCRdb re-called the immunoSEQ multiplex PCR reads, giving one row per CDR3 protein. This sample has some 180,000 distinct CDR3 sequences, with roughly 94% found just once. Input material: CD4+ T cells from PBMCs. These receptors came from a human donor with Susac syndrome. Both conserved end residues are part of each CDR3. Each record gives: clone size, J gene, D gene, V gene, CDR3 DNA, CDR3 protein. A D gene is named only where the DNA matches it firmly. Rows give clone size only sometimes, using once, few, many, or a class for an expanded clone.

clone size: few
J gene: TRBJ2-5
D gene: -
V gene: TRBV2
CDR3 DNA: TGTGCCAGCAGTGTTGACTTACAAGAGACCCAGTACTTC
CDR3 protein: CASSVDLQETQYF

clone size: -
J gene: TRBJ1-2
D gene: TRBD1
V gene: TRBV12-3/TRBV12-4
CDR3 DNA: TGTGCCAGCACCTCGGGACAGGGGGTTGGATATGGCTACACCTTC
CDR3 protein: CASTSGQGVGYGYTF

clone size: -
J gene: TRBJ2-7
D gene: TRBD2
V gene: TRBV7-2
CDR3 DNA: TGTGCCAGCAGCCCGTGGGGACTAGCGCTTTCCTACGAGCAGTACTTC
CDR3 protein: CASSPWGLALSYEQYF

clone size: -
J gene: TRBJ1-2
D gene: TRBD1
V gene: TRBV19
CDR3 DNA: TGTGCCAGTAGTATTCTGGGCGACAGGGGGCCTGGCTACACCTTC
CDR3 protein: CASSILGDRGPGYTF

clone size: -
J gene: TRBJ2-1
D gene: TRBD1
V gene: TRBV12-3/TRBV12-4
CDR3 DNA: TGTGCCAGCAGTCTGACAGGGGTCGATGAGCAGTTCTTC
CDR3 protein: CASSLTGVDEQFF

clone size: -
J gene: TRBJ1-5
D gene: -
V gene: TRBV4-1
CDR3 DNA: TGCGCCAGCAGCCAAGATCGGTCCCGGGGCAGCAATCAGCCCCAGCATTTT
CDR3 protein: CASSQDRSRGSNQPQHF

clone size: -
J gene: TRBJ2-6
D gene: TRBD1
V gene: TRBV7-2
CDR3 DNA: TGTGCCAGCAGCTTTGACAGGGTGACTTCTGGGGCCAACGTCCTGACTTTC
CDR3 protein: CASSFDRVTSGANVLTF

clone size: -
J gene: TRBJ1-2
D gene: -
V gene: TRBV27
CDR3 DNA: TGTGCCAGCAGTCCTACTAACTATGGCTACACCTTC
CDR3 protein: CASSPTNYGYTF

clone size: -
J gene: TRBJ2-3
D gene: TRBD1
V gene: TRBV24-1
CDR3 DNA: TGTGCCACCAGTGACCGACAGGGGTTTAGCACAGATACGCAGTATTTT
CDR3 protein: CATSDRQGFSTDTQYF

clone size: -
J gene: TRBJ2-3
D gene: TRBD1
V gene: TRBV7-2
CDR3 DNA: TGTGCCAGCAGCTTCAGGGGGGATACGCAGTATTTT
CDR3 protein: CASSFRGDTQYF

clone size: -
J gene: TRBJ2-2
D gene: TRBD2
V gene: TRBV9
CDR3 DNA: TGTGCCAGCAGCAGGACTAGTAGGACTGGGGAGCTGTTTTTT
CDR3 protein: CASSRTSRTGELFF

clone size: -
J gene: TRBJ2-5
D gene: TRBD2
V gene: TRBV7-9
CDR3 DNA: TGTGCCAGCAGCTCGCGACTAGCGGGAGTCCAAGAGACCCAGTACTTC
CDR3 protein: CASSSRLAGVQETQYF

clone size: -
J gene: TRBJ2-7
D gene: TRBD1
V gene: TRBV30
CDR3 DNA: TGTGCCTGGAGGCTTAAGGGGGCACAGGGGAACTACGAGCAGTACTTC
CDR3 protein: CAWRLKGAQGNYEQYF

clone size: few
J gene: TRBJ2-7
D gene: -
V gene: TRBV18
CDR3 DNA: TGTGCCAGCTCACCGGCGGCAGGGTACGAGCAGTACTTC
CDR3 protein: CASSPAAGYEQYF